The present T cell receptor (beta chain) was sequenced within a study of OX40 agonist ivuxolimab in advanced cancers. Assay: immunoSEQ multiplex PCR; the TCRdb copy retains only in-frame clones and omits some. The sample includes around 44,000 clones, about 89% of them seen just once. V lost 3 bases and J 3 bases, leaving 12 bases between the germline ends. The germline CDR1 and CDR2 sequences are MNHEY and SVGAGI. The CDR3 is 14 residues long. This chain joins TRBV6-5 and TRBJ2-7; no firm D call. The source is an adult with an advanced solid tumor such as melanoma, head and neck, liver or kidney cancer. The source was CD4+ or CD8+ T cells sorted from blood, collected in a trial of the OX40 agonist ivuxolimab. The CDR3 bases are TGTGCCAGCAGTTATACGACCGATGGCTACGAGCAGTACTTC. Amino acid sequence: CASSYTTDGYEQYF.